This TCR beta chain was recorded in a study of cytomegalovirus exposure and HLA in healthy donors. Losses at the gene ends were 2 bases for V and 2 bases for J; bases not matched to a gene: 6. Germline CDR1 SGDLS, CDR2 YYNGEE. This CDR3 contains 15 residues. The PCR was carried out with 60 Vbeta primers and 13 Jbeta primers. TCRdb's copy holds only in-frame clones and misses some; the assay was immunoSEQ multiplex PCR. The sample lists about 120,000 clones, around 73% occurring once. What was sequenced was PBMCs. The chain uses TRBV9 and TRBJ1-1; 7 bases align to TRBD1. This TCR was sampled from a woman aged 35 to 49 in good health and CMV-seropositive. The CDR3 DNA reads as TGTGCCAGCAGCGTGGGACAGTCATCAAACACTGAAGCTTTCTTT. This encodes CASSVGQSSNTEAFF.